This T cell receptor beta chain was obtained from a study of T cells after yellow fever vaccination. This clonotype was picked up a small number of times. Its target is unknown. Germline-derived CDR1 and CDR2 are MGHRA and YSYEKL. V shed 2 bases, J shed 9 bases, and the junction held 6 bases outside the gene matches. The CDR3 is made up of 15 amino acids. Findings of the study overall: The appearance of a small share of clonotypes in both CD4 and CD8 compartments was observed. One caveat is that FACS-sorted repertoires could contain abundant clonotypes contaminating from the bulk population. Reappearance after the booster was seen for most primary-vaccination clones, at about 95% CD4 and around 90% CD8.

It was through 5'RACE template switching that TCR cDNA was made, with a universal primer site and UMIs added. TCRdb analysed the 5' RACE reads with MiXCR anew, one entry per CDR3 protein. The sample includes under 150,000 distinct CDR3 sequences, roughly 15% seen only once; the top ten take roughly two fifths. The chain carries TRBV4-1 and TRBJ2-1, with TRBD2 matching 11 bases. Sequences were derived from CD8+ T cells sorted from PBMCs, sampled 5 days after the yellow fever booster vaccination. The sequence was collected from a man between 18 and 29 years old who received the YFV17D yellow fever vaccine. CDR3 region: CASSQKPGLAVEQFF. For the CDR3, the DNA is TGCGCCAGCAGCCAAAAACCGGGACTAGCGGTTGAGCAGTTCTTC.